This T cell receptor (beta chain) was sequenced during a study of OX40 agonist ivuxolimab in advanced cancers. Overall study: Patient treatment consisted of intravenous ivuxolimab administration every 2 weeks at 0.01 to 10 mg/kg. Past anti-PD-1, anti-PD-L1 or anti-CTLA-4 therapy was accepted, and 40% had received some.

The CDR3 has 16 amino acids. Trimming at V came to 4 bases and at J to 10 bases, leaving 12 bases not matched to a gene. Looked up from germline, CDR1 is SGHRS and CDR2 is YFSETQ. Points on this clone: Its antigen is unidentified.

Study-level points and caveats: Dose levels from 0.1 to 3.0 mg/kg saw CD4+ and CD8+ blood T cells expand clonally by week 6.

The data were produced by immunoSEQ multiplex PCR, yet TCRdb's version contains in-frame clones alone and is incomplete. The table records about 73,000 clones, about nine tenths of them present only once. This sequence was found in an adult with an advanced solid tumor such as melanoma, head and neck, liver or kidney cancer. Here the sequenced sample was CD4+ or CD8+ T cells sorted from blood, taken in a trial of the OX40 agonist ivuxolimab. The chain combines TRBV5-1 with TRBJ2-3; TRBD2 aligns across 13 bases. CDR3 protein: CASSNTGLAGYIAQYF. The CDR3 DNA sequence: TGCGCCAGCAGCAATACGGGACTAGCGGGATACATCGCGCAGTATTTT.